This TCR beta chain was identified in a study of control samples from healthy donors and cancer patients. V shed 4 bases and J shed 8 bases, with 17 bases lying between them. The CDR3 has 14 residues. Germline V gene data show CDR1 as SGHAT and CDR2 as FQNNGV. Data came from immunoSEQ multiplex PCR; TCRdb stores just in-frame clones and leaves some out. Here the sample spans some 150,000 clones, about nine tenths being singletons. V gene TRBV11-2 combines with J gene TRBJ1-2; D not resolved. The sample taken for sequencing was blood. The TCR was taken from a man younger than 45 in good health. The CDR3 loop reads CASSSLGSPSGYTF. CDR3 nucleotide sequence: TGTGCCAGCAGCTCACTCGGGAGCCCGTCGGGCTACACCTTC.